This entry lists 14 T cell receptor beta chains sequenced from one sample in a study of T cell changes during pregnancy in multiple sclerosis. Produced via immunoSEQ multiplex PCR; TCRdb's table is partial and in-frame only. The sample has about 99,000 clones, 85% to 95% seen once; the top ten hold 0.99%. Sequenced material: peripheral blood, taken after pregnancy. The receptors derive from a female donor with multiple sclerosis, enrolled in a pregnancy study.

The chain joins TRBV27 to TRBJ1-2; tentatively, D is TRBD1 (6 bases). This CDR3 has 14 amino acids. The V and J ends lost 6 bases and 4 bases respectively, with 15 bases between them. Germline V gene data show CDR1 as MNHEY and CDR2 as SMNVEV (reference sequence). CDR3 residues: CASSPTGSVYGYTF. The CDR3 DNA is TGTGCCAGCAGCCCTACAGGGAGCGTCTATGGCTACACCTTC.

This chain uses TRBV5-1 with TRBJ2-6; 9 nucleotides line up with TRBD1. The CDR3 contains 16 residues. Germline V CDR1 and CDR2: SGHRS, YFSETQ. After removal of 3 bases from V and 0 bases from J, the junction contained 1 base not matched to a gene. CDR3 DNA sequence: TGCGCCAGCAGCTCGGGACAGGGCTCTGGGGCCAACGTCCTGACTTTC. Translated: CASSSGQGSGANVLTF. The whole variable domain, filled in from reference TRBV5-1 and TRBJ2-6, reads KAGVTQTPRYLIKTRGQQVTLSCSPISGHRSVSWYQQTPGQGLQFLFEYFSETQRNKGNFPGRFSGRQFSNSRSEMNVSTLELGDSALYLCASSSGQGSGANVLTFGAGSRLTVL.

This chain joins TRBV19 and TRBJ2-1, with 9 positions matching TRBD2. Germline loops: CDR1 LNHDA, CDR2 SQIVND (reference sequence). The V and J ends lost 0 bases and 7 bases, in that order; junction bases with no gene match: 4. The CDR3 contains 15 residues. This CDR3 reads CASSIDASGVNEQFF. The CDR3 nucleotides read TGTGCCAGTAGTATAGACGCTAGCGGGGTAAATGAGCAGTTCTTC.

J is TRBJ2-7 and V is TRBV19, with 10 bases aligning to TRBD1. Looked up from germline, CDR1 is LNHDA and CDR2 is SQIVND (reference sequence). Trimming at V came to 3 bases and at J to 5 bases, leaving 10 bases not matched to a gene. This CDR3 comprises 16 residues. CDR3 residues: CASSMRRTGGGDEQYF. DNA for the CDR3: TGTGCCAGTAGTATGAGAAGGACAGGGGGTGGAGACGAGCAGTACTTC.

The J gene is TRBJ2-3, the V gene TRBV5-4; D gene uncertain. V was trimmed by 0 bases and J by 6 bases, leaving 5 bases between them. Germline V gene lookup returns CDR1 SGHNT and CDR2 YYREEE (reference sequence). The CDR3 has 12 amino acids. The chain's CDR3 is CASSLATDTQYF. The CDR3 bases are TGTGCCAGCAGCTTGGCTACGGATACGCAGTATTTT.

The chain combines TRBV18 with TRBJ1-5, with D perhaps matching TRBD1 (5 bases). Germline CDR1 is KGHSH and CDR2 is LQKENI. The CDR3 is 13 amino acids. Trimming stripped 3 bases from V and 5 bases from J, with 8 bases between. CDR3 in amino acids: CASSPGRDQPQHF. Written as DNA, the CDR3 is TGTGCCAGCTCACCGGGCAGGGATCAGCCCCAGCATTTT. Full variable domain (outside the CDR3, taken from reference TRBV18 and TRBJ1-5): NAGVMQNPRHLVRRRGQEARLRCSPMKGHSHVYWYRQLPEEGLKFMVYLQKENIIDESGMPKERFSAEFPKEGPSILRIQQVVRGDSAAYFCASSPGRDQPQHFGDGTRLSIL.

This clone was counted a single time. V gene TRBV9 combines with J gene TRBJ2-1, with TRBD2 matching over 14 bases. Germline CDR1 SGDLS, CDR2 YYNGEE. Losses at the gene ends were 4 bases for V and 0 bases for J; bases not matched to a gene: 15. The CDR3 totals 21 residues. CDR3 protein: CASSSGGLAGGTPHSYNEQFF. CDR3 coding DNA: TGTGCCAGCAGCTCAGGCGGACTAGCGGGAGGTACCCCCCACTCCTACAATGAGCAGTTCTTC.

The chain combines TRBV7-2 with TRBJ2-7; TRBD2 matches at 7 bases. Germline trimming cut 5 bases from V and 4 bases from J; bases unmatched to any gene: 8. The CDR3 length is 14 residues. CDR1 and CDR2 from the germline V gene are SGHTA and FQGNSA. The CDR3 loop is CASSGVGGRYEQYF. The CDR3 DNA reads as TGTGCCAGCAGCGGAGTGGGGGGGAGATACGAGCAGTACTTC. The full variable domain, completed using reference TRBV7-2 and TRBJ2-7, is GAGVSQSPSNKVTEKGKDVELRCDPISGHTALYWYRQSLGQGLEFLIYFQGNSAPDKSGLPSDRFSAERTGGSVSTLTIQRTQQEDSAVYLCASSGVGGRYEQYFGPGTRLTVT.

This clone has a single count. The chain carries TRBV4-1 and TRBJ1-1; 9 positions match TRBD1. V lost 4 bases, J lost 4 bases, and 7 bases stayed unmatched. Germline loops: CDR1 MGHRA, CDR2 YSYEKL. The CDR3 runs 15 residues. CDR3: CASSPEGQGSTEAFF. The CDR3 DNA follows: TGCGCCAGCAGCCCAGAGGGACAGGGCTCCACTGAAGCTTTCTTT.

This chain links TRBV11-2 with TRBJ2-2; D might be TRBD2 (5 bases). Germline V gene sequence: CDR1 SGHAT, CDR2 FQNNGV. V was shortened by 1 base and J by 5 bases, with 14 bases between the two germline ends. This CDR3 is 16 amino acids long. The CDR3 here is CASSLVGSALTGELFF. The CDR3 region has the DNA TGTGCCAGCAGCTTAGTCGGTAGCGCGTTGACCGGGGAGCTGTTTTTT.

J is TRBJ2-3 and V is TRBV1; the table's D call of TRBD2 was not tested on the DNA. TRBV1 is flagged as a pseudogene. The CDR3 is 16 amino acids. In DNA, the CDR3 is TGCACCAGCAGCCCCAGACTAGCGGGAGGATCGGATACGCAGTATTTT. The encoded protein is CTSSPRLAGGSDTQYF.

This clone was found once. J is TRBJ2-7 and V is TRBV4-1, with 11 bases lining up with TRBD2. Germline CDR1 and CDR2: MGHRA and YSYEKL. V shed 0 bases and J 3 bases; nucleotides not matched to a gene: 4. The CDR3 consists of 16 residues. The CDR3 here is CASSQESLAGGYEQYF. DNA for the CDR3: TGCGCCAGCAGCCAAGAGAGCCTAGCGGGAGGCTACGAGCAGTACTTC.

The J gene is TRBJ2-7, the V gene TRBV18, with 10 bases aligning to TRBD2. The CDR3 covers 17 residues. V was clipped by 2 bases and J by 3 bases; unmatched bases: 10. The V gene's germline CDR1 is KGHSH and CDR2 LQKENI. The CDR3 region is CASSPSVIAGGVYEQYF. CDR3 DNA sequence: TGTGCCAGCTCACCATCGGTAATAGCGGGAGGCGTCTACGAGCAGTACTTC.

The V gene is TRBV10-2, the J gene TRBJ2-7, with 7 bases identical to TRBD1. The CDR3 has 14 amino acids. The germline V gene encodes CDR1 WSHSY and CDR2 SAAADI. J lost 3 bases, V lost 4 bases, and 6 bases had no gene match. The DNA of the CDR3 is TGCGCCAGCAGTGGTAGGGGACAGATCTACGAGCAGTACTTC. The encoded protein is CASSGRGQIYEQYF.